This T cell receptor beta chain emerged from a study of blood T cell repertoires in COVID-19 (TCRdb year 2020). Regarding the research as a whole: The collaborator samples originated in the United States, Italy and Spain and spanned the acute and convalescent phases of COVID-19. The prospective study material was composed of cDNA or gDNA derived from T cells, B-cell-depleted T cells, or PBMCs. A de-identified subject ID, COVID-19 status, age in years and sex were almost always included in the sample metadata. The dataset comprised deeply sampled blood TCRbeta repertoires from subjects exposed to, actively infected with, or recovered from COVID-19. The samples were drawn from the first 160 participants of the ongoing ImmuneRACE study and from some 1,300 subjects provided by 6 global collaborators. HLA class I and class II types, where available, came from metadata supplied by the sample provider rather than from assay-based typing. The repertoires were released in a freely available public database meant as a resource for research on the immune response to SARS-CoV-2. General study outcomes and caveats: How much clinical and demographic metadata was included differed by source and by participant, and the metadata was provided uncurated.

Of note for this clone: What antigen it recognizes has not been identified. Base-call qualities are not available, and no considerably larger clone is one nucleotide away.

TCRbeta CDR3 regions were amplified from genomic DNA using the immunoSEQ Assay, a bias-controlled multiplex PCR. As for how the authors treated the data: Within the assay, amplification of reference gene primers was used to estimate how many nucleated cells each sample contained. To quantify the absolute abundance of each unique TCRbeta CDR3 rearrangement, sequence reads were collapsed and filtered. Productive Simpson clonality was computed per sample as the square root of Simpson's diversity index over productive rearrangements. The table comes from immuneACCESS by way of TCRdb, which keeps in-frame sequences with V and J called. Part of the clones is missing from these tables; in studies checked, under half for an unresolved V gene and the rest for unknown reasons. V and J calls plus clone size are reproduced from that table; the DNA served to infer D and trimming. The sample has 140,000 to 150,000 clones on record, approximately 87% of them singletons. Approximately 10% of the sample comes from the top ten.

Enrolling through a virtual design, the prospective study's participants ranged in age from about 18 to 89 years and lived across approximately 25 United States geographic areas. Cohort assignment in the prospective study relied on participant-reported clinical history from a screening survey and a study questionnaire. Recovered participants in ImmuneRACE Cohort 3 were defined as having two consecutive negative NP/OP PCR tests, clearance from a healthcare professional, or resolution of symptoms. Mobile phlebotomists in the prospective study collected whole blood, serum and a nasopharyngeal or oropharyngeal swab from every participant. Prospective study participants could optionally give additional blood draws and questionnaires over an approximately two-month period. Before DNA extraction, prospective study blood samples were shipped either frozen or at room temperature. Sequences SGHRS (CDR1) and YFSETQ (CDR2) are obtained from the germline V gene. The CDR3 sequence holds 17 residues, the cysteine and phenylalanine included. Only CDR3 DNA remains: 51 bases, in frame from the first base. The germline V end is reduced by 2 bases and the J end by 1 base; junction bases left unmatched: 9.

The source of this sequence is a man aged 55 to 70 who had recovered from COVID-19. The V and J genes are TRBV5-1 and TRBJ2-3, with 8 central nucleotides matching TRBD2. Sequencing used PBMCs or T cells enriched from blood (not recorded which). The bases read TGCGCCAGCAGCTTTACCATTACGGGAGGGGGCACAGATACGCAGTATTTT. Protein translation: CASSFTITGGGTDTQYF.